Below, 18 T cell receptor beta chains from the same sample are listed, as sequenced in a study of blood T cell repertoires in COVID-19. TCRdb's copy holds only in-frame clones and misses some; the assay was immunoSEQ multiplex PCR. Here the sample spans 15,000 or so clones, 87% being singletons. Sequences were obtained from peripheral blood. The receptor set was obtained from a man over 45 with active COVID-19.

The chain couples TRBV2 to TRBJ2-7; D perhaps matches TRBD1 (5 bases). The germline V gene has CDR1 SNHLY and CDR2 FYNNEI. Trimming removed 6 bases at V and 6 bases at J, with 9 bases between. The CDR3 spans 11 residues. The CDR3 here is CASRNTGEQYF. In DNA, the CDR3 is TGTGCCAGCAGGAATACAGGCGAGCAGTACTTC.

The J gene is TRBJ2-7, the V gene TRBV28; 7 positions match TRBD1. Germline V gene lookup returns CDR1 MDHEN and CDR2 SYDVKM. There are 15 residues in the CDR3. The ends lost 5 bases at V and 0 bases at J; junction bases unmatched: 7. CDR3 protein: CASSRQGVFSYEQYF. Written as DNA, the CDR3 is TGTGCCAGCAGTCGACAGGGAGTTTTCTCCTACGAGCAGTACTTC. Looking up the rest from reference TRBV28 and TRBJ2-7 gives the full variable domain: DVKVTQSSRYLVKRTGEKVFLECVQDMDHENMFWYRQDPGLGLRLIYFSYDVKMKEKGDIPEGYSVSREKKERFSLILESASTNQTSMYLCASSRQGVFSYEQYFGPGTRLTVT.

The chain joins TRBV18 to TRBJ2-5; 7 bases map to TRBD1. Trimming took 2 bases from V and 4 from J; bases not matched to a gene: 7. This CDR3 contains 15 residues. Per the germline V gene, CDR1 is KGHSH and CDR2 is LQKENI. CDR3 loop: CASSPGRGRGETQYF. In nucleotides, the CDR3 is TGTGCCAGCTCACCAGGAAGGGGGCGAGGAGAGACCCAGTACTTC.

This chain connects TRBV7-9 to TRBJ2-1; TRBD1 matches at 9 bases. The CDR3 runs to 17 residues. Germline V lookup: CDR1 SEHNR, CDR2 FQNEAQ (reference sequence). J gave up 1 base and V 5 bases, and 9 bases lay outside the gene matches. CDR3 protein: CASSARTGEGSYNEQFF. The DNA for the CDR3 is TGTGCCAGCAGCGCCCGGACAGGGGAAGGGTCCTACAATGAGCAGTTCTTC.

The chain uses TRBV6-4 and TRBJ2-1; 13 bases fit TRBD2. This CDR3 contains 16 residues. V lost 6 bases and J lost 9; bases outside the gene matches: 11. Germline V gene sequence: CDR1 MRHNA, CDR2 SNTAGT. CDR3 amino acids: CASSAPLAGGVSEQFF. Here the CDR3 DNA reads TGTGCCAGCAGCGCCCCACTAGCGGGAGGGGTGAGTGAGCAGTTCTTC.

This clone was detected only a few times. The chain couples TRBV11-3 to TRBJ2-7, with 9 positions matching TRBD1. J gave up 0 bases and V 5 bases, and 2 bases lay outside the gene matches. The CDR3 is 14 amino acids. Germline CDR1 SGHNT, CDR2 YENEEA. For the CDR3, the DNA is TGTGCCAGCAGCCGGGACAGGGTCTCCTACGAGCAGTACTTC. Translated: CASSRDRVSYEQYF.

The chain joins TRBV10-3 to TRBJ1-2, with a possible D match to TRBD1 (6 bases). The V and J ends lost 8 bases and 8 bases respectively, with 18 bases between them. From germline, CDR1 is ENHRY and CDR2 SYGVKD. The CDR3 is made up of 13 amino acids. The CDR3 is CAIFGQSLGGYTF. CDR3 bases: TGTGCCATCTTTGGACAGTCCTTGGGGGGCTACACCTTC.

The chain carries TRBV5-6 and TRBJ2-5, with D possibly matching TRBD1 (7 bases). CDR1 SGHDT and CDR2 YYEEEE come from the germline V gene. Trimming cost V 0 bases and J 2 bases, with 11 bases left between them. The CDR3 consists of 15 residues. CDR3 residues: CASSLAQGGQETQYF. CDR3 DNA: TGTGCCAGCAGCTTGGCGCAGGGGGGTCAAGAGACCCAGTACTTC.

This clone was picked up one time. The J gene is TRBJ2-3, the V gene TRBV4-3; 7 bases are a match to TRBD2. With V trimmed by 1 base and J by 6 bases, 13 bases remained unmatched. Germline loops: CDR1 LGHNA, CDR2 YSLEER. This CDR3 is 17 amino acids long. The CDR3 nucleotides are TGCGCCAGCAGCCAAGGGGACTACACAAATGGTGTGGATACGCAGTATTTT. Its protein is CASSQGDYTNGVDTQYF.

The genes are TRBV6-6 and TRBJ1-3; the D gene is possibly TRBD1 (6 bases). V was shortened by 2 bases and J by 2 bases, with 10 bases between the two germline ends. The germline V gene has CDR1 MNHNY and CDR2 SVGAGI (reference sequence). The CDR3 covers 15 residues. The CDR3 DNA is TGTGCCAGCAGTTACACAGGGTCTACTGGAAACACCATATATTTT. Protein: CASSYTGSTGNTIYF.

The chain carries TRBV7-9 and TRBJ1-1; possibly TRBD1 for D (6 bases). Germline loops: CDR1 SEHNR, CDR2 FQNEAQ (reference sequence). The V gene lost 4 bases and the J gene lost 1 base, with 13 bases spanning the gap. The CDR3 runs 15 residues. The CDR3: CASSYDGGPNTEAFF. DNA of the CDR3: TGTGCCAGCAGCTACGATGGGGGCCCGAACACTGAAGCTTTCTTT.

This chain joins TRBV4-3 and TRBJ2-1; 16 bases agree with TRBD2. The CDR3 has 17 amino acids. Trimming took 3 bases from V and 8 from J; bases not matched to a gene: 7. Germline V gene lookup returns CDR1 LGHNA and CDR2 YSLEER. The CDR3 here is CASSQGLAGGPSDEQFF. CDR3 sequence (DNA): TGCGCCAGCAGCCAGGGACTAGCGGGAGGGCCTTCGGATGAGCAGTTCTTC.

The genes are TRBV7-8 and TRBJ2-5; 9 bases align to TRBD2. V trimming: 3 bases; J trimming: 7 bases; junction bases outside the gene matches: 21. The CDR3 is 19 residues long. Looked up from germline, CDR1 is SGHVS and CDR2 is FQNEAQ. CDR3 in amino acids: CASSFVVLTVAGDLGTQYF. The CDR3 nucleotides read TGTGCCAGCAGCTTCGTCGTCCTTACCGTAGCGGGAGATCTTGGGACCCAGTACTTC.

This clone has a handful of counts. The chain combines TRBV5-1 with TRBJ1-2, with D perhaps matching TRBD1 (5 bases). The CDR3 totals 17 residues. Germline assignment: CDR1 SGHRS and CDR2 YFSETQ. Trimming shortened V by 4 bases and J by 0 bases, and 19 bases separated the two germline ends. CDR3 DNA sequence: TGCGCCAGCAGCCCACGACTGGGGGGAACAGCTAACTATGGCTACACCTTC. Translated: CASSPRLGGTANYGYTF.

This chain uses TRBV21-1 with TRBJ2-1; the DNA was not compared with TRBD2, the D call given in the table. TRBV21-1 is marked as a pseudogene. The CDR3 consists of 19 residues. The CDR3 spells CASSKGGSAGPGGVDEQFF. The CDR3 coding sequence is TGTGCCAGCAGCAAAGGTGGATCGGCGGGGCCAGGAGGGGTGGATGAGCAGTTCTTC.

The rearrangement uses TRBV5-1 and TRBJ2-1; TRBD2 matches at 14 bases. The CDR3 sequence is 17 residues long. The germline CDR1 and CDR2 sequences are SGHRS and YFSETQ. Trimming cost V 1 base and J 7 bases; bases outside gene matches: 7. CDR3 nucleotides: TGCGCCAGCAGCTTGCGTCACGGACTAGCGGGAGGAAATGAGCAGTTCTTC. Translating gives CASSLRHGLAGGNEQFF.

The chain is built from TRBV7-3 and TRBJ1-1; no clear D gene. Trimming removed 3 bases from V and 4 bases from J, with 9 bases in between. The CDR3 totals 13 residues. Germline V lookup: CDR1 SGHTA, CDR2 FQGTGA. The CDR3 nucleotides are TGTGCCAGCAGCTTTGGGTGGAGCACTGAAGCTTTCTTT. Amino acids: CASSFGWSTEAFF.

The rearrangement links TRBV19 to TRBJ2-1, with D tentatively TRBD1 (6 bases). V lost 3 bases to trimming and J lost 7 bases, with 16 bases between them. The CDR3 is 15 residues long. CDR1 and CDR2 (germline): LNHDA, SQIVND (reference sequence). DNA for the CDR3: TGTGCCAGTAGTATTACAGGGCAAGTGGTGAATGAGCAGTTCTTC. Residues: CASSITGQVVNEQFF.